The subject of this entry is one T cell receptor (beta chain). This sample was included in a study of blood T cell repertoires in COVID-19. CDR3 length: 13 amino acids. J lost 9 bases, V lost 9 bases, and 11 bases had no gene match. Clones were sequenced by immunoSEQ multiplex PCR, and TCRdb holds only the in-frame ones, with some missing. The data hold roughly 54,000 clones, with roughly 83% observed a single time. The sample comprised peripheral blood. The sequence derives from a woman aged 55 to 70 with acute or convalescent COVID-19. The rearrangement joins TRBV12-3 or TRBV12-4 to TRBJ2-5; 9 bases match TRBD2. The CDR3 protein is CASRAGGPAPQYF. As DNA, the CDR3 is TGTGCCAGTAGAGCGGGGGGCCCGGCGCCCCAGTACTTC.